This paragraph covers one T cell receptor beta chain sequence. Germline V CDR1 and CDR2: LNHDA, SQIVND (reference sequence). The CDR3 covers 14 residues. After removal of 6 bases from V and 9 bases from J, the junction contained 6 bases not matched to a gene. The sample originates from a study of blood T cell repertoires in COVID-19. For the study at large: Acute and convalescent COVID-19 samples came from the United States, Italy and Spain.

How the authors handled the data: Amplification from reference gene primers served as the basis for estimated nucleated cell counts. Assay: immunoSEQ multiplex PCR; the TCRdb copy retains only in-frame clones and omits some. V and J calls and clone size are given by that table; D and trimming were obtained from the DNA. The repertoire consists of around 250,000 clones, with approximately 84% occurring once and the leading ten covering 4% to 5.5%. The rearrangement links TRBV19 to TRBJ1-6; 9 nucleotides match TRBD1. The sample comprised peripheral blood. The receptor was derived from a man aged 50 to 59 with active or convalescent COVID-19. The CDR3 bases are TGTGCCAGTAGGCTCGACAGGGGGGTTTCACCCCTCCACTTT. It translates to CASRLDRGVSPLHF.